The entry below describes one TCR beta chain. The data stem from a study of blood T cell repertoires in COVID-19. Study background: Some COVID-19 samples were acute and others convalescent; all came from the United States, Italy and Spain. T cells, B-cell-depleted T cells, or PBMCs supplied cDNA or gDNA.

In the original processing: Reference gene primer amplification yielded estimated nucleated cell counts. The method was immunoSEQ multiplex PCR; TCRdb's version includes in-frame clones alone and lacks a portion of them. Clonal size and the V and J genes are those of that table, whereas D and trimming came from the DNA. The sample lists about 440,000 clones, roughly 85% occurring once. Those who participated ranged in age from about 18 to 89 years and resided in about two dozen US areas. Material: PBMCs or T cells enriched from blood (not recorded which). The TCR was taken from a woman younger than 30 with acute COVID-19.

The CDR3 nucleotides read TGTGCCAGCATCCAAGGCACAGGCCTCTATGGCTACACCTTC. Translation gives CASIQGTGLYGYTF. The genes are TRBV5-6 and TRBJ1-2; weak D call: TRBD1 (5 bases). The CDR3 has 14 residues. From germline, CDR1 is SGHDT and CDR2 YYEEEE. Trimming shortened V by 6 bases and J by 4 bases, and 16 bases separated the two germline ends.